These T cell receptor beta chains were read from a single sample in a study of shared clonotypes between healthy human individuals. Only in-frame clones appear in the TCRdb table, and some are missing; sequencing was by immunoSEQ multiplex PCR. The data hold 1,500,000 or so clones, with approximately 97% observed a single time. Sequenced material: naive CD4+ T cells sorted from blood. These TCRs come from a man younger than 45 in good health. Each CDR3 is given with its conserved first and last residue. D genes are given only for firm matches. Rows may omit the clone size; those that give it use once, few, many or a size class.

>TRBJ2-2|TRBV29-1|-|-
TGCAGCTGTAGCTATGTTTCGAACACCGGGGAGCTGTTTTTT
CSCSYVSNTGELFF
>TRBJ2-1|TRBV5-1|-|-
TGCGCCAGCAGCCAGGACGGATCCTACAATGAGCAGTTCTTC
CASSQDGSYNEQFF
>TRBJ2-7|TRBV27|-|-
TGTGCAGTCCGGGGGCGAAACCTCTACGAGCAGTACTTC
CAVRGRNLYEQYF
>TRBJ2-3|TRBV19|TRBD1|-
TGTGCCAGTACCGCTACGACAGGGATCACAGATACGCAGTATTTT
CASTATTGITDTQYF
>TRBJ2-3|TRBV27|TRBD2|few
TGTGCCAGCAGTTTATCGCTAGGGCGGGAGTATGATACGCAGTATTTT
CASSLSLGREYDTQYF
>TRBJ2-2|TRBV19|TRBD1|-
TGTGCCAGTAGCCTCGACAGGGGCACCGGGGAGCTGTTTTTT
CASSLDRGTGELFF
>TRBJ2-7|TRBV5-1|-|-
TGCGCCAGCCGTAGGGATCCGGGACAAGAAAACGAGCAGTACTTC
CASRRDPGQENEQYF
>TRBJ2-7|TRBV19|-|-
TGTGCCAAGGCCGGGGCTCCCTACGAGCAGTACTTC
CAKAGAPYEQYF
>TRBJ1-2|TRBV11-3|-|-
TGTGCCAGCAGCTTAGACGGATATGGCTACACCTTC
CASSLDGYGYTF
>TRBJ1-1|TRBV18|-|-
TGTGCCAGCTCACCATGGGCCCTGAACACTGAAGCTTTCTTT
CASSPWALNTEAFF
>TRBJ2-3|TRBV7-2|TRBD2|-
TGTGCCAGCAGTTCCGGGACTAGCGGGAGCTCAGATACGCAGTATTTT
CASSSGTSGSSDTQYF
>TRBJ1-3|TRBV9|TRBD1|-
TGTGCCAGCAGCGTTTCGGGACAGGCGGCTGGAAACACCATATATTTT
CASSVSGQAAGNTIYF
>TRBJ2-7|TRBV28|TRBD2|-
TGTGCCAGCAGTTTACCTACCGGGCTAGCGGGAGGGTACGAGCAGTACTTC
CASSLPTGLAGGYEQYF
>TRBJ2-3|TRBV18|TRBD2|-
TGTGCCAGCTTCCCAGCGGGAGTTGGGACAGATACGCAGTATTTT
CASFPAGVGTDTQYF
>TRBJ2-7|TRBV19|-|-
TGTGCCACTCGGCTCGGGACGGGATCCTACGAGCAGTACTTC
CATRLGTGSYEQYF
>TRBJ2-1|TRBV5-1|TRBD2|-
TGCGCCAGCAGCTTGCTTCTAGCGGGAGAGGGTTACAATGAGCAGTTCTTC
CASSLLLAGEGYNEQFF
>TRBJ1-1|TRBV27|-|-
TGTGCCAGCACTCCCCTCATGCGGGGTCAGGACACTGAAGCTTTCTTT
CASTPLMRGQDTEAFF
>TRBJ2-2|TRBV18|TRBD2|-
TGTGCCAGCACCGACCTCTTAGCGGGTGCACAGAACACCGGGGAGCTGTTTTTT
CASTDLLAGAQNTGELFF
>TRBJ2-1|TRBV9|-|-
TGTGCCAGCAGCGTAGACTGGAATGAGCAGTTCTTC
CASSVDWNEQFF
>TRBJ2-3|TRBV25-1|-|-
TGTGCCAGCAGGTTGACAGATACGCAGTATTTT
CASRLTDTQYF
>TRBJ2-7|TRBV5-1|-|-
TGCGCCAGCAGCCCAAGGTCTCGACAGTTCTACGAGCAGTACTTC
CASSPRSRQFYEQYF
>TRBJ1-4|TRBV5-1|-|-
TGCGCCAGCAGCTTGGGACGGATTAATGAAAAACTGTTTTTT
CASSLGRINEKLFF
>TRBJ2-1|TRBV19|TRBD2|-
TGTGCCAGTAACCCACTCGGGACTAGCGGACCCAATGAGCAGTTCTTC
CASNPLGTSGPNEQFF
>TRBJ2-7|TRBV7-2|TRBD2|once
TGTGCCAGCACCCCCGGTGCGGGGGGCCCCTACGAGCAGTACTTC
CASTPGAGGPYEQYF
>TRBJ2-3|TRBV28|-|-
TGTGCCAGCAGTACGGGACTGCGCACAGATACGCAGTATTTT
CASSTGLRTDTQYF
>TRBJ1-5|TRBV5-6|-|once
TGTGCCAGCAGCTTGGACGCAGGGGTTGATCAGCCCCAGCATTTT
CASSLDAGVDQPQHF
>TRBJ1-2|TRBV5-6|-|-
TGTGCCAGCAGCTCAGGTCGGGGGTCACACTATGGCTACACCTTC
CASSSGRGSHYGYTF
>TRBJ2-1|TRBV9|-|-
TGTGCCAGCAGCGTAGAAGCCCCAAGGGGGGCTCAGTTCTTC
CASSVEAPRGAQFF
>TRBJ2-3|TRBV9|TRBD2|-
TGTGCCAGCAGCGTAAGTCTAGCGGGAGTATTTAGCACAGATACGCAGTATTTT
CASSVSLAGVFSTDTQYF
>TRBJ2-3|TRBV29-1|-|-
TGCAGCGTTGAAACGCGTGTCGGCACAGATACGCAGTATTTT
CSVETRVGTDTQYF
>TRBJ1-5|TRBV28|-|-
TGTGCCAGCAGTTTAGGTAGCAATCAGCCCCAGCATTTT
CASSLGSNQPQHF
>TRBJ2-7|TRBV7-6|-|-
TGTGCCAGCAGCTTAGGGGCAGGGGCAAGGGAGGGAAGCAACCCGAGGGAGCAGTACTTC
CASSLGAGAREGSNPREQYF
>TRBJ2-5|TRBV7-9|TRBD2|-
TGTGCCAGCAGCTCTGGACTAGCGGGAACAGAGACCCAGTACTTC
CASSSGLAGTETQYF
>TRBJ2-3|TRBV9|-|-
TGTGCCAGCAGCGTAGAAAGTGGTATACCCGTATTTACAGATACGCAGTATTTT
CASSVESGIPVFTDTQYF
>TRBJ2-7|TRBV9|TRBD2|-
TGTGCCAGCAGCGTGACTAGCAGTAACTACGAGCAGTACTTC
CASSVTSSNYEQYF
>TRBJ2-1|TRBV29-1|-|-
TGCAGCGCCGGGGCCCAGGGGGGCTACAATGAGCAGTTCTTC
CSAGAQGGYNEQFF
>TRBJ1-1|TRBV25-1|-|-
TGTGCCAGCAGTCCGGGGACGGGGGGGACTGAAGCTTTCTTT
CASSPGTGGTEAFF
>TRBJ1-1|TRBV19|TRBD1|-
TGTGCCAGTAGTCCGACAGGGGTCGCCGGTGAAGCTTTCTTT
CASSPTGVAGEAFF
>TRBJ2-1|TRBV6-5|-|-
TGTGCCAGCAGTTCCCGGGCCGTCAACGAACTCAATGAGCAGTTCTTC
CASSSRAVNELNEQFF
>TRBJ2-1|TRBV28|TRBD1|-
TGTGCCAGCAGTTTCTCGGGACAGCACAATGAGCAGTTCTTC
CASSFSGQHNEQFF
>TRBJ1-1|TRBV2|-|-
TGTGCCAGCAGTGTAAACACTGGGAACACTGAAGCTTTCTTT
CASSVNTGNTEAFF
>TRBJ1-4|TRBV18|-|-
TGTGCCAGTAGGGGTGAAAAACTGTTTTTT
CASRGEKLFF
>TRBJ2-3|TRBV11-2|TRBD2|-
TGTGCCAGCAGCTTACGGCTCGCGGGAGGGGATACGCAGTATTTT
CASSLRLAGGDTQYF
>TRBJ2-3|TRBV7-6|TRBD2|-
TGTGCCAGCAGCTCATCGACTAGCGGGGAAAGCAGGGATACGCAGTATTTT
CASSSSTSGESRDTQYF
>TRBJ2-3|TRBV4-1|-|-
TGCGCCAGCAGCCCCGGTCTTATTGGACTCGGCGATACGCAGTATTTT
CASSPGLIGLGDTQYF
>TRBJ1-2|TRBV6-1|-|-
TGTGCCAGCAGCCTCGAGGCTAGGTATGGCTACACCTTC
CASSLEARYGYTF